This T cell receptor beta chain came from a study of blood T cell repertoires in COVID-19. Study as a whole: Acute and convalescent COVID-19 specimens originated in the United States, Italy and Spain.

V lost 2 bases and J lost 6, with 9 bases in between. The CDR3 is made up of 12 amino acids. Germline loops: CDR1 SGHNT, CDR2 YYREEE (reference sequence). Method: immunoSEQ multiplex PCR; TCRdb's copy keeps in-frame clones and lacks some. The table records some 83,000 clones, 55% to 75% of them present only once. The source material was peripheral blood. This sequence joins TRBV5-4 and TRBJ2-7; D unresolved. This clonotype originated in an elderly woman with acute or convalescent COVID-19. DNA of the CDR3: TGTGCCAGCAGCTTCAAGATGGCCGAGCAGTACTTC. This codes for CASSFKMAEQYF.